These 31 T cell receptor beta chains came from one sample sequenced in a study of cytomegalovirus exposure and HLA in healthy donors. The PCR used 60 Vbeta and 13 Jbeta primers. TCRdb keeps only in-frame clones here, not all; method: immunoSEQ multiplex PCR. Among some 160,000 clones listed, roughly 82% were seen once. Source material: PBMCs. The receptor source for this set is a male donor in good health and CMV-seronegative.

The V gene is TRBV5-1, the J gene TRBJ2-3, with no clear D. The germline V gene has CDR1 SGHRS and CDR2 YFSETQ. Deletions cut 0 bases from V and 2 bases from J, with 13 bases between. The CDR3 runs 16 residues. The CDR3 DNA reads as TGCGCCAGCAGCTTGGTCGGCCGACAAATCACAGATACGCAGTATTTT. Translated: CASSLVGRQITDTQYF.

The chain joins TRBV28 to TRBJ2-5; tentatively, D is TRBD2 (6 bases). V lost 8 bases to trimming and J lost 5 bases, with 18 bases between them. The CDR3 is 14 residues long. Germline V gives CDR1 MDHEN, CDR2 SYDVKM. CDR3 loop: CASRRGSTWETQYF. CDR3 DNA: TGTGCCAGCCGGAGGGGTTCGACGTGGGAGACCCAGTACTTC.

The chain uses TRBV19 and TRBJ1-6, with TRBD1 matching 7 bases. Germline V gives CDR1 LNHDA, CDR2 SQIVND (reference sequence). The CDR3 length is 13 residues. V shed 9 bases, J shed 5 bases, and the junction held 4 bases outside the gene matches. The CDR3, as DNA: TGTGCCAGGACGGGACAGCATAATTCACCCCTCCACTTT. Translation: CARTGQHNSPLHF.

The genes are TRBV2 and TRBJ2-1; D unresolved. Between the trimmed V and J ends, which lost 3 bases and 9 bases, there was a span of 15 bases. CDR3 length: 14 residues. Per germline, CDR1 SNHLY and CDR2 FYNNEI. CDR3 amino acids: CASSENLRPGEQFF. The CDR3 DNA is TGTGCCAGCAGTGAGAACCTTCGCCCCGGTGAGCAGTTCTTC. Full variable domain (rest looked up from reference TRBV2 and TRBJ2-1): EPEVTQTPSHQVTQMGQEVILRCVPISNHLYFYWYRQILGQKVEFLVSFYNNEISEKSEIFDDQFSVERPDGSNFTLKIRSTKLEDSAMYFCASSENLRPGEQFFGPGTRLTVL.

This chain joins TRBV6-5 and TRBJ2-1; 7 bases agree with TRBD1. The V segment lost 5 bases and the J segment 3 bases; nucleotides outside the gene matches: 7. There are 15 residues in the CDR3. Germline V CDR1 and CDR2: MNHEY, SVGAGI. Written as DNA, the CDR3 is TGTGCCAGCAGTAGGGGACAGCCGTTCTACAATGAGCAGTTCTTC. Translated: CASSRGQPFYNEQFF.

This clone was seen only once. V gene TRBV7-6 combines with J gene TRBJ2-7, with a possible D match to TRBD1 (5 bases). V was shortened by 5 bases and J by 5 bases, with 16 bases between the two germline ends. Germline values: CDR1 SGHVS, CDR2 FNYEAQ. The CDR3 sequence is 14 residues long. This CDR3 is CASSPIAGWDEQYF. DNA of the CDR3: TGTGCCAGCAGCCCGATCGCAGGGTGGGACGAGCAGTACTTC.

V and J are TRBV13 and TRBJ1-1, with a possible D match to TRBD1 (6 bases). The V end lost 2 bases, the J end lost 5 bases, and 6 bases lay between the germline ends. The CDR3 is made up of 12 amino acids. Germline assignment: CDR1 PRHDT and CDR2 FYEKMQ (reference sequence). The DNA of the CDR3 is TGTGCCAGCAGCTTACAGGGGACTGAAGCTTTCTTT. Its protein is CASSLQGTEAFF.

The genes are TRBV28 and TRBJ1-4; weak D call: TRBD1 (6 bases). Germline V lookup: CDR1 MDHEN, CDR2 SYDVKM. The CDR3 runs to 17 residues. Between the trimmed V and J ends, which lost 3 bases and 3 bases, there was a span of 17 bases. The CDR3 sequence is CASSFPFQGTSNEKLFF. In DNA form, the CDR3 reads TGTGCCAGCAGTTTCCCCTTCCAGGGGACATCTAATGAAAAACTGTTTTTT.

This clone occurred a few times. The chain recombines TRBV6-4 with TRBJ2-6; TRBD2 aligns across 7 bases. This CDR3 has 16 residues. The germline V gene has CDR1 MRHNA and CDR2 SNTAGT. The trim removed 3 bases at V and 0 bases at J, leaving 2 bases unmatched. The CDR3 is CASSEASGSGANVLTF. As DNA, the CDR3 is TGTGCCAGCAGTGAAGCTAGCGGCTCTGGGGCCAACGTCCTGACTTTC.

The chain is built from TRBV7-2 and TRBJ2-7, with a possible D match to TRBD1 (5 bases). The V and J ends lost 1 base and 1 base respectively, with 11 bases between them. Germline CDR1 is SGHTA and CDR2 is FQGNSA. The length of the CDR3 is 15 residues. The CDR3 loop reads CASSLEGAGSYEQYF. Written as DNA, the CDR3 is TGTGCCAGCAGCTTAGAAGGGGCAGGGTCCTACGAGCAGTACTTC.

CDR3 in amino acids: CASSTAGTGYGYTF. CDR3 bases: TGTGCCAGTAGTACCGCCGGGACAGGGTATGGCTACACCTTC. The chain is built from TRBV19 and TRBJ1-2; TRBD1 aligns across 9 bases. The CDR3 length is 14 residues. Germline CDR1 reads LNHDA; CDR2 reads SQIVND (reference sequence). V shed 4 bases, J shed 5 bases, and the junction held 5 bases outside the gene matches. The whole variable domain, remainder taken from reference TRBV19 and TRBJ1-2, is DGGITQSPKYLFRKEGQNVTLSCEQNLNHDAMYWYRQDPGQGLRLIYYSQIVNDFQKGDIAEGYSVSREKKESFPLTVTSAQKNPTAFYLCASSTAGTGYGYTFGSGTRLTVV.

A single count supports this clone. This rearrangement joins TRBV7-3 to TRBJ2-3; no reliable D call. The germline CDR1 and CDR2 sequences are SGHTA and FQGTGA. Trimming took off 1 base at V and 6 bases at J, with 8 bases between the two ends. The CDR3 is 13 residues long. The CDR3 reads CASSLMRADTQYF. The CDR3 DNA sequence: TGTGCCAGCAGCTTAATGAGAGCCGATACGCAGTATTTT.

This chain joins TRBV19 and TRBJ2-1, with 10 bases aligning to TRBD2. Germline CDR1 LNHDA, CDR2 SQIVND (reference sequence). The ends lost 2 bases at V and 10 bases at J; junction bases unmatched: 5. CDR3 size: 14 residues. The CDR3 spells CASSILAGAVEQFF. The CDR3 coding sequence is TGTGCCAGTAGTATACTAGCGGGGGCTGTCGAGCAGTTCTTC. Combining the CDR3 with reference TRBV19 and TRBJ2-1 gives the whole variable domain DGGITQSPKYLFRKEGQNVTLSCEQNLNHDAMYWYRQDPGQGLRLIYYSQIVNDFQKGDIAEGYSVSREKKESFPLTVTSAQKNPTAFYLCASSILAGAVEQFFGPGTRLTVL.

This chain joins TRBV7-9 and TRBJ2-2, with 10 nucleotides matching TRBD1. The CDR3 contains 19 residues. Per germline, CDR1 SEHNR and CDR2 FQNEAQ (reference sequence). The junction had 13 bases not matched to a gene; V was cut back by 6 bases and J by 0 bases. The CDR3 DNA reads as TGTGCCAGCAGTTCGTGGGACAGGGGTCTTTATACGAACACCGGGGAGCTGTTTTTT. Amino acids: CASSSWDRGLYTNTGELFF.

This clone was recorded a few times. This chain links TRBV2 with TRBJ2-5; D call uncertain. Germline V lookup: CDR1 SNHLY, CDR2 FYNNEI. The CDR3 has 13 residues. The V and J ends lost 5 bases and 4 bases respectively, with 11 bases between them. CDR3 nucleotide sequence: TGTGCCAGCAGTCCAAACTATCGAGAGACCCAGTACTTC. It yields the protein CASSPNYRETQYF.

CDR3 sequence (DNA): TGTGCCAGCAGTAGTGAGGGGAACACTGAAGCTTTCTTT. The encoded protein is CASSSEGNTEAFF. The chain joins TRBV6-4 to TRBJ1-1, with no clear D. V was shortened by 5 bases and J by 1 base, with 8 bases between the two germline ends. This CDR3 is built from 13 residues. Germline values: CDR1 MRHNA, CDR2 SNTAGT.

The V and J genes are TRBV7-3 and TRBJ2-1, with 7 bases lining up with TRBD2. CDR3 length equals 16 residues. V lost 5 bases to trimming and J lost 2 bases; unmatched junction nucleotides: 9. Per germline, CDR1 SGHTA and CDR2 FQGTGA. CDR3 in amino acids: CASSQAGTNPYNEQFF. CDR3 in DNA: TGTGCCAGCAGCCAGGCCGGGACTAACCCCTACAATGAGCAGTTCTTC.

This clone was detected only a few times. The chain uses TRBV13 and TRBJ1-2; TRBD1 agrees at 7 bases. Germline V gene sequence: CDR1 PRHDT, CDR2 FYEKMQ (reference sequence). Unmatched junction bases numbered 9, after V lost 5 bases and J lost 6 bases. This CDR3 contains 14 residues. The CDR3 sequence is CASSHKQGRDGYTF. The CDR3 DNA reads as TGTGCCAGCAGCCATAAACAGGGGCGCGATGGCTACACCTTC.

The V and J genes are TRBV4-1 and TRBJ2-1, with TRBD2 identical over 10 bases. Trimming cost V 1 base and J 0 bases; bases outside gene matches: 3. CDR1 is MGHRA, CDR2 YSYEKL, per germline. CDR3 length equals 17 residues. In DNA, the CDR3 is TGCGCCAGCAGCCAAGGTAGCGGGGGGCTCTCCTACAATGAGCAGTTCTTC. As protein: CASSQGSGGLSYNEQFF.

The V gene is TRBV6-1, the J gene TRBJ2-7, with D unresolved. V lost 1 base and J 2 bases, leaving 6 bases between the germline ends. The CDR3 runs 13 residues. Germline values: CDR1 MNHNS, CDR2 SASEGT. The CDR3 region is CASSEGTPYEQYF. The CDR3 DNA reads TGTGCCAGCAGTGAAGGAACACCCTACGAGCAGTACTTC.

To note about this clone: A read error may account for a junction end that differs from germline. This chain uses TRBV7-9 with TRBJ1-2; tentative D call: TRBD1 (6 bases). CDR3 length: 11 residues. Germline assignment: CDR1 SEHNR and CDR2 FQNEAQ (reference sequence). The CDR3 region is CASSSRDTIDF. The CDR3 DNA reads TGTGCCAGCAGCTCCCGGGACACCATTGACTTC.

This chain joins TRBV9 and TRBJ1-2; D is undetermined. V gave up 3 bases and J gave up 6 bases, with 9 bases separating them. Germline V CDR1 and CDR2: SGDLS, YYNGEE. CDR3 length: 12 amino acids. The CDR3 is CASSALDDGYTF. The CDR3 region has the DNA TGTGCCAGCAGCGCCCTAGATGATGGCTACACCTTC.

This clone was counted a single time. This chain connects TRBV6-5 to TRBJ2-7; 8 bases match TRBD2. CDR1 is MNHEY, CDR2 SVGAGI, per germline. With V trimmed by 5 bases and J by 6 bases, 12 bases remained unmatched. CDR3 length: 15 amino acids. Written as DNA, the CDR3 is TGTGCCAGCAGTCCCGCCGGAGCGGGGGACATCGAGCAGTACTTC. It translates to CASSPAGAGDIEQYF.

The gene calls are TRBV30 and TRBJ2-5, with 8 positions matching TRBD2. V lost 3 bases and J lost 1; bases outside the gene matches: 16. Germline CDR1 is GTSNPN and CDR2 is SVGIG (reference sequence). This CDR3 is 18 amino acids long. The CDR3 protein is CAWRSFSSSGKAQETQYF. In DNA, the CDR3 is TGTGCCTGGAGATCCTTCTCCAGTAGCGGGAAGGCCCAAGAGACCCAGTACTTC. The complete variable domain, with remaining parts taken from reference TRBV30 and TRBJ2-5, reads SQTIHQWPATLVQPVGSPLSLECTVEGTSNPNLYWYRQAAGRGLQLLFYSVGIGQISSEVPQNLSASRPQDRQFILSSKKLLLSDSGFYLCAWRSFSSSGKAQETQYFGPGTRLLVL.

The J gene is TRBJ2-7, the V gene TRBV7-9; D remains unclear. The V end was cut by 4 bases, the J end by 2 bases, with 18 bases between. There are 16 residues in the CDR3. Looked up from germline, CDR1 is SEHNR and CDR2 is FQNEAQ (reference sequence). The CDR3 loop is CASSSPQAYNTYEQYF. The CDR3 DNA is TGTGCCAGCAGCTCTCCCCAAGCGTACAACACCTACGAGCAGTACTTC.

The chain links TRBV29-1 to TRBJ2-5, with no clear D. Trimming removed 5 bases from V and 3 bases from J, with 4 bases in between. The length of the CDR3 is 10 residues. Germline values: CDR1 SQVTM, CDR2 ANQGSEA. The CDR3 protein is CSVREETQYF. The CDR3 bases are TGCAGCGTTAGAGAAGAGACCCAGTACTTC.

CDR3 in amino acids: CASSPHDAGTEAFF. CDR3 bases: TGTGCCAGCAGCCCACACGATGCGGGGACTGAAGCTTTCTTT. The genes are TRBV7-8 and TRBJ1-1; D is unclear. The CDR3 loop spans 14 amino acids. Trimming took 5 bases from V and 5 from J, leaving 15 bases between them. Per germline, CDR1 SGHVS and CDR2 FQNEAQ.

The V gene is TRBV7-6, the J gene TRBJ2-7, with D maybe TRBD2 (6 bases). V lost 1 base and J lost 2, with 12 bases in between. The V gene's germline CDR1 is SGHVS and CDR2 FNYEAQ. The CDR3 is made up of 15 amino acids. CDR3 DNA sequence: TGTGCCAGCAGCTTAGGAGCGGGTGTCCCCTACGAGCAGTACTTC. The encoded protein is CASSLGAGVPYEQYF.

The chain combines TRBV5-8 with TRBJ2-1, with D tentatively TRBD2 (5 bases). V lost 2 bases and J lost 4, with 10 bases in between. Looked up from germline, CDR1 is SGHTS and CDR2 is YDEGEE. The CDR3 covers 14 residues. The CDR3 sequence is CASSFGVSYNEQFF. The CDR3 nucleotides are TGTGCCAGCAGCTTCGGGGTCTCATACAATGAGCAGTTCTTC. Complete variable domain (other parts from reference TRBV5-8 and TRBJ2-1): EAGVTQSPTHLIKTRGQQATLRCSPISGHTSVYWYQQALGLGLQFLLWYDEGEERNRGNFPPRFSGRQFPNYSSELNVNALELEDSALYLCASSFGVSYNEQFFGPGTRLTVL.

The chain recombines TRBV6-6 with TRBJ2-2; tentatively, D is TRBD1 (6 bases). The germline CDR1 and CDR2 sequences are MNHNY and SVGAGI (reference sequence). This CDR3 region has 16 residues. Trimming took 4 bases from V and 4 from J, leaving 16 bases between them. The CDR3 reads CASSFPPGQRTGELFF. The CDR3 bases are TGTGCCAGCAGTTTTCCCCCCGGACAGCGCACCGGGGAGCTGTTTTTT.

The chain joins TRBV19 to TRBJ1-4; 9 nucleotides match TRBD1. The CDR3 runs to 16 residues. Looked up from germline, CDR1 is LNHDA and CDR2 is SQIVND (reference sequence). V shed 11 bases, J shed 8 bases, and the junction held 18 bases outside the gene matches. This CDR3 is CASLTLPGQGDEKLFF. The DNA of the CDR3 is TGTGCCTCCCTGACCCTTCCGGGACAGGGCGACGAAAAACTGTTTTTT. Combining the CDR3 with reference TRBV19 and TRBJ1-4 gives the whole variable domain DGGITQSPKYLFRKEGQNVTLSCEQNLNHDAMYWYRQDPGQGLRLIYYSQIVNDFQKGDIAEGYSVSREKKESFPLTVTSAQKNPTAFYLCASLTLPGQGDEKLFFGSGTQLSVL.